A single sample is the source of the 30 T cell receptor beta chains below, sequenced in a study of OX40 agonist ivuxolimab in advanced cancers. Clones were read by immunoSEQ multiplex PCR, and TCRdb kept only the in-frame ones, dropping some. The sample lists about 31,000 clones, about 81% occurring once. The sample here was CD4+ or CD8+ T cells sorted from blood, taken in a trial of the OX40 agonist ivuxolimab. Every receptor here comes from an adult with an advanced solid tumor such as melanoma, head and neck, liver or kidney cancer.

The chain carries TRBV6-6 and TRBJ1-2, with D unclear. Trimming left V 8 bases short and J 4 bases short, with 11 bases between. The CDR3 sequence is 12 residues long. Per germline, CDR1 MNHNY and CDR2 SVGAGI (reference sequence). The CDR3 bases are TGTGCCAGCGGGAGGGAGGGCTATGGCTACACCTTC. It is translated as CASGREGYGYTF.

This chain uses TRBV2 with TRBJ2-5; a weak D match, TRBD2 (6 bases). The J call may be wrong; the DNA end is better matched by TRBJ2-7. The CDR3 has 13 residues. Germline-derived CDR1 and CDR2 are SNHLY and FYNNEI. CDR3 DNA sequence: TGTGCCAGCAGTGAGGAGGGTTCCTACGAGCAGTACTTC. This codes for CASSEEGSYEQYF.

The gene calls are TRBV19 and TRBJ2-7, with D perhaps assigned TRBD1 or TRBD2 (6 bases each). CDR3 length: 14 amino acids. The germline V and J ends were trimmed by 4 bases and 9 bases, with 19 bases remaining between them. Germline V gene sequence: CDR1 LNHDA, CDR2 SQIVND (reference sequence). The CDR3 loop reads CASSTQGAGGGQYF. The CDR3 DNA follows: TGTGCCAGTAGTACACAGGGAGCCGGGGGAGGGCAGTACTTC.

Points on this clone: A read error may account for a junction end that differs from germline. J is TRBJ2-3 and V is TRBV7-7, with TRBD1 as a possible D gene (5 bases). The CDR3 spans 15 residues. The germline V gene has CDR1 SSHAT and CDR2 FNYEAQ (reference sequence). CDR3 amino acids: CASSLGVVSTDTQYF. The CDR3 DNA follows: TGTGCTAGCAGCTTAGGGGTGGTGAGCACAGATACGCAGTATTTT. The full variable domain, completed using reference TRBV7-7 and TRBJ2-3, is GAGVSQSPRYKVTKRGQDVTLRCDPISSHATLYWYQQALGQGPEFLTYFNYEAQPDKSGLPSDRFSAERPEGSISTLTIQRTEQRDSAMYRCASSLGVVSTDTQYFGPGTRLTVL.

J is TRBJ2-1 and V is TRBV7-3; possibly TRBD2 for D (6 bases). With 2 bases removed from V and 4 bases from J, the gap between germline ends came to 15 bases. This CDR3 has 16 amino acids. Germline V gene sequence: CDR1 SGHTA, CDR2 FQGTGA. This CDR3 reads CASSLGRTGRYNEQFF. The DNA of the CDR3 is TGTGCCAGCAGCTTAGGGAGGACCGGCAGATACAATGAGCAGTTCTTC.

The genes are TRBV7-1 and TRBJ2-6, with a possible D match to TRBD1 (5 bases). TRBV7-1 qualifies as an ORF whose function is uncertain. V shed 5 bases and J shed 5 bases, with 19 bases lying between them. The CDR3 totals 17 residues. The CDR3 coding sequence is TGTGCCAGCAGCCCGCAACGAGGACAAAGTCGGGCCAACGTCCTGACTTTC. This gives the protein CASSPQRGQSRANVLTF.

The rearrangement joins TRBV5-1 to TRBJ1-2, with D perhaps matching TRBD1 (6 bases). V was clipped by 0 bases and J by 3 bases, with 6 bases between them. The CDR3 extends over 13 amino acids. The germline gives CDR1 SGHRS, CDR2 YFSETQ. The CDR3 sequence is CASSLEGDYGYTF. The CDR3 DNA sequence: TGCGCCAGCAGCTTGGAGGGGGACTATGGCTACACCTTC.

This clone appeared a few times. The V gene is TRBV6-5, the J gene TRBJ1-2; no firm D call. CDR1 is MNHEY, CDR2 SVGAGI, per germline. The CDR3 sequence is 13 residues long. Trimming left V 5 bases short and J 5 bases short, with 12 bases between. The CDR3 bases are TGTGCCAGCAGTCAAACACCTCGTTATGGCTACACCTTC. Protein sequence: CASSQTPRYGYTF.

The chain couples TRBV7-9 to TRBJ1-2; 9 bases agree with TRBD1. Germline lookup yields CDR1 SEHNR and CDR2 FQNEAQ (reference sequence). This CDR3 region has 15 residues. V gave up 4 bases and J gave up 0 bases; unmatched junction bases: 3. DNA of the CDR3: TGTGCCAGCAGCTCGCGGACAGGGGCTAACTATGGCTACACCTTC. Its protein is CASSSRTGANYGYTF.

This rearrangement joins TRBV6-5 to TRBJ2-2, with TRBD1 as a possible D gene (6 bases). V was clipped by 7 bases and J by 7 bases, with 19 bases between them. This CDR3 spans 15 amino acids. Germline-derived CDR1 and CDR2 are MNHEY and SVGAGI. This CDR3 reads CASKGEGGDVGELFF. The CDR3 DNA follows: TGTGCCAGCAAGGGGGAAGGGGGAGATGTCGGGGAGCTGTTTTTT.

The CDR3 coding sequence is TGTGCCAGTAAGTCACTAGCGGGAGCATACAATGAGCAGTTCTTC. This gives the protein CASKSLAGAYNEQFF. This chain uses TRBV19 with TRBJ2-1, with 11 bases lining up with TRBD2. The V gene's germline CDR1 is LNHDA and CDR2 SQIVND (reference sequence). This CDR3 has 15 amino acids. Losses at the gene ends were 7 bases for V and 4 bases for J; bases not matched to a gene: 6. Combining the CDR3 with reference TRBV19 and TRBJ2-1 gives the whole variable domain DGGITQSPKYLFRKEGQNVTLSCEQNLNHDAMYWYRQDPGQGLRLIYYSQIVNDFQKGDIAEGYSVSREKKESFPLTVTSAQKNPTAFYLCASKSLAGAYNEQFFGPGTRLTVL.

The chain combines TRBV28 with TRBJ1-3; 7 bases line up with TRBD1. With 4 bases clipped from V and 3 bases from J, the junction kept 12 bases outside the gene matches. The CDR3 is 17 residues long. Germline lookup yields CDR1 MDHEN and CDR2 SYDVKM. CDR3 DNA sequence: TGTGCCAGCAGTTCCGTGGACAGGTTATGGAGTGGAAACACCATATATTTT. Residues: CASSSVDRLWSGNTIYF.

The chain links TRBV4-1 to TRBJ2-7; 7 bases align to TRBD1. The CDR3 consists of 15 residues. The V gene end was trimmed by 2 bases and the J gene end by 2 bases; junction bases not matched to a gene: 6. Germline V CDR1 and CDR2: MGHRA, YSYEKL. The CDR3 here is CASSQPGQRTYEQYF. The CDR3, as DNA: TGCGCCAGCAGCCAACCGGGACAGAGAACCTACGAGCAGTACTTC.

V and J are TRBV5-6 and TRBJ2-5; 9 bases map to TRBD1. From germline, CDR1 is SGHDT and CDR2 YYEEEE. V dropped 5 bases and J dropped 5; count of bases not matched to a gene: 7. The CDR3 runs 14 residues. The CDR3: CASREQGARETQYF. The CDR3, as DNA: TGTGCCAGCAGAGAACAGGGGGCCAGGGAGACCCAGTACTTC.

CDR3 in amino acids: CASSLRDRGRSFF. CDR3 sequence (DNA): TGTGCCAGCAGTTTAAGGGACAGGGGGCGATCATTCTTC. V usage is TRBV27 and J usage is TRBJ2-1, with 12 bases aligning to TRBD1. The germline CDR1 and CDR2 sequences are MNHEY and SMNVEV (reference sequence). This CDR3 comprises 13 residues. V lost 2 bases and J lost 16; bases outside the gene matches: 6.

This clone was detected only once. The chain links TRBV7-9 to TRBJ2-7; D tentatively reads TRBD1 or TRBD2 (5 bases each). The V and J ends lost 6 bases and 8 bases respectively, with 23 bases between them. The CDR3 length is 15 residues. Per germline, CDR1 SEHNR and CDR2 FQNEAQ (reference sequence). This chain's CDR3 is CASSLVGTRVEQQYF. In DNA, the CDR3 is TGTGCCAGCAGTTTGGTCGGGACCCGGGTAGAGCAGCAGTACTTC.

J is TRBJ2-3 and V is TRBV5-1; 7 bases are shared with TRBD1. This CDR3 region has 15 residues. CDR1 SGHRS and CDR2 YFSETQ come from the germline V gene. After removal of 3 bases from V and 0 bases from J, the junction contained 4 bases not matched to a gene. The CDR3, as DNA: TGCGCCAGCAGCTGGCAGGGGGTAAGCACAGATACGCAGTATTTT. It translates to CASSWQGVSTDTQYF.

In the case of this clone: Compared with germline, one end of the junction differs, possibly owing to a read error. The chain employs TRBV30 and TRBJ2-1, with no clear D. CDR3 size: 15 residues. The germline V gene has CDR1 GTSNPN and CDR2 SVGIG (reference sequence). The CDR3 DNA reads as TGTGCCTGGAGTATCCCTAAGATCTCCGACAATGAGCAGTTCTTC. Its protein is CAWSIPKISDNEQFF. Complete variable domain (other parts from reference TRBV30 and TRBJ2-1): SQTIHQWPATLVQPVGSPLSLECTVEGTSNPNLYWYRQAAGRGLQLLFYSVGIGQISSEVPQNLSASRPQDRQFILSSKKLLLSDSGFYLCAWSIPKISDNEQFFGPGTRLTVL.

J is TRBJ2-3 and V is TRBV19; the match to TRBD1 covers 8 bases. Germline V CDR1 and CDR2: LNHDA, SQIVND (reference sequence). Losses at the gene ends were 6 bases for V and 4 bases for J; bases not matched to a gene: 12. This CDR3 has 16 amino acids. DNA for the CDR3: TGTGCCAGTAGAACCCAGGGGGCGCGGATGGCAGATACGCAGTATTTT. It is translated as CASRTQGARMADTQYF.

Note on this clone: Other nucleotide sequences in the sample specify the same CDR3. The chain is built from TRBV5-1 and TRBJ2-3; D uncertain. The CDR3 loop spans 15 amino acids. V was cut by 0 bases and J by 2 bases, with 10 bases left in between. CDR1 SGHRS and CDR2 YFSETQ come from the germline V gene. The CDR3 bases are TGCGCCAGCAGCTTGGAGGGCAGAGACACAGATACGCAGTATTTT. This codes for CASSLEGRDTDTQYF. Looking up the rest from reference TRBV5-1 and TRBJ2-3 gives the full variable domain: KAGVTQTPRYLIKTRGQQVTLSCSPISGHRSVSWYQQTPGQGLQFLFEYFSETQRNKGNFPGRFSGRQFSNSRSEMNVSTLELGDSALYLCASSLEGRDTDTQYFGPGTRLTVL.

The chain employs TRBV19 and TRBJ2-5; no reliable D call. The CDR3 is 12 residues long. The germline gives CDR1 LNHDA, CDR2 SQIVND (reference sequence). V lost 4 bases, J lost 4 bases, and 7 bases lay in between. The CDR3 nucleotides read TGTGCCAGTAGTAGGGATTTAGAGACCCAGTACTTC. It translates to CASSRDLETQYF.

This chain joins TRBV27 and TRBJ2-1, with TRBD2 matching 9 bases. Germline-derived CDR1 and CDR2 are MNHEY and SMNVEV (reference sequence). With V trimmed by 4 bases and J by 10 bases, 8 bases remained unmatched. The CDR3 has 14 amino acids. The CDR3: CASSSRLAAREQFF. The CDR3 DNA reads TGTGCCAGCAGTTCCCGACTAGCGGCAAGGGAGCAGTTCTTC.

The rearrangement links TRBV19 to TRBJ2-1, with TRBD2 matching over 9 bases. There are 17 residues in the CDR3. Germline CDR1 LNHDA, CDR2 SQIVND (reference sequence). The junction had 9 bases not matched to a gene; V was cut back by 6 bases and J by 0 bases. Here the CDR3 DNA reads TGTGCCAGTAGGTTGACAGCGGGAGGATTCTCCTACAATGAGCAGTTCTTC. This codes for CASRLTAGGFSYNEQFF.

The chain uses TRBV11-2 and TRBJ2-4, with D unclear. The CDR3 contains 14 residues. Germline-derived CDR1 and CDR2 are SGHAT and FQNNGV. The V end lost 1 base, the J end lost 2 bases, and 6 bases lay between the germline ends. DNA for the CDR3: TGTGCCAGCAGCTTAGGACCCCCCAAAAACATTCAGTACTTC. It codes for CASSLGPPKNIQYF.

This sequence joins TRBV9 and TRBJ2-3; no firm D call. CDR1 is SGDLS, CDR2 YYNGEE, per germline. The CDR3 runs 17 residues. Trimming stripped 0 bases from V and 2 bases from J, with 16 bases between. The CDR3 region is CASSVGPDFLYTDTQYF. The CDR3, as DNA: TGTGCCAGCAGCGTAGGCCCAGACTTTTTATACACAGATACGCAGTATTTT.

The chain combines TRBV5-1 with TRBJ2-5; a weak D match, TRBD2 (5 bases). The germline V and J ends were trimmed by 4 bases and 4 bases, with 14 bases remaining between them. Looked up from germline, CDR1 is SGHRS and CDR2 is YFSETQ. The CDR3 consists of 14 residues. CDR3 DNA: TGCGCCAGCAGCCTTAGTTCTAGCCGAGAGACCCAGTACTTC. This sequence encodes CASSLSSSRETQYF.

The J gene is TRBJ1-5, the V gene TRBV19; D not resolved. Germline V lookup: CDR1 LNHDA, CDR2 SQIVND (reference sequence). The V and J ends lost 5 bases and 0 bases respectively, with 11 bases between them. The CDR3 runs 15 residues. The CDR3 DNA reads TGTGCCAGTAGTCCCAGACGGGATAGCAATCAGCCCCAGCATTTT. Its protein is CASSPRRDSNQPQHF.

V is TRBV5-1 and J is TRBJ1-4; D is unclear. The CDR3 is 15 amino acids. Trimming removed 4 bases from V and 4 bases from J, with 14 bases in between. Germline values: CDR1 SGHRS, CDR2 YFSETQ. CDR3: CASSPTTSNNEKLFF. Written as DNA, the CDR3 is TGCGCCAGCAGCCCTACTACAAGTAATAATGAAAAACTGTTTTTT.

In this sample, this clone turned up once. The CDR3 loop reads CASRQANSPLHF. CDR3 DNA sequence: TGTGCCAGCCGACAAGCCAATTCACCCCTCCACTTT. V usage is TRBV6-6 and J usage is TRBJ1-6; D remains unclear. With 8 bases removed from V and 7 bases from J, the gap between germline ends came to 9 bases. Germline loops: CDR1 MNHNY, CDR2 SVGAGI (reference sequence). The CDR3 length is 12 residues.

Regarding this clone: Other DNA sequences of this sample code for an identical CDR3. The V call is TRBV13, the J call TRBJ2-2; 10 nucleotides align to TRBD2. V shed 2 bases, J shed 5 bases, and the junction held 5 bases outside the gene matches. The germline V gene has CDR1 PRHDT and CDR2 FYEKMQ (reference sequence). This CDR3 contains 16 residues. The CDR3, as DNA: TGTGCCAGCAGCTTAACAGCGGGGGGGCGGACCGGGGAGCTGTTTTTT. This translates into CASSLTAGGRTGELFF.